The clone carrying this TCR beta chain was observed a single time. The data originate from a study of blood T cell repertoires in COVID-19. Authors' processing steps: Reference gene primer amplification gave nucleated cell count estimates. The method was immunoSEQ multiplex PCR; TCRdb's version includes in-frame clones alone and lacks a portion of them. The DNA gave D and trimming, while V, J and clone size come from that table. The sample contains some 60,000 clones, around 87% of which appear only once. This TCR was recovered from a human donor with active COVID-19. The donor label of this sample is uncertain. The sequenced material came from peripheral blood.

CDR3 in DNA: TGTGCCAGTAGTATTTTCGGGGAACCCTACAATGAGCAGTTCTTC. Its protein is CASSIFGEPYNEQFF. This rearrangement joins TRBV19 to TRBJ2-1; maybe TRBD2 (5 bases). Germline CDR1 and CDR2: LNHDA and SQIVND (reference sequence). The CDR3 covers 15 residues. V lost 3 bases, J lost 2 bases, and 11 bases lay in between.